This TCR beta chain was sequenced for a study of shared T cell receptors in the human thymus. The CDR3 extends over 14 amino acids. Germline-derived CDR1 and CDR2 are SGHRS and YFSETQ. V dropped 4 bases and J dropped 5 bases, with 13 bases sitting between them. Repertoires were generated with immunoSEQ multiplex PCR, while TCRdb's copy carries only in-frame clones and drops some. The data hold hundreds of thousands of clones, with 70% to 80% observed a single time. This sample was also put to use in a study of human thymus T cells. From that paper: Having corrective surgery for congenital heart defects, healthy Finnish infants were the ones who donated. Thymic tissue was derived from resections collected during corrective heart surgery. In thymic and blood repertoires alike, V and J usage looked biased. As related research reported, thymic repertoires overlapped highly among unrelated individuals.

Material: thymocytes. The TCR comes from a boy under two years old with a congenital heart defect. This chain connects TRBV5-1 to TRBJ1-3; TRBD1 is a possible D gene (6 bases). The CDR3 sequence: CASSGGRDRNTIYF. Written as DNA, the CDR3 is TGCGCCAGCAGCGGGGGCAGGGATCGAAACACCATATATTTT.